A selection of T cell receptor beta chains follows, all from one sample in a study of regulatory T cells in long-lasting Graves disease. Each CDR3 protein gets one entry after TCRdb re-called the multiplex PCR reads with MiXCR. The table has about 660,000 distinct CDR3 sequences, roughly 30% seen once. The sequencing here drew on peripheral blood mononuclear cells (PBMCs), taken when the disease was refractory, from a patient treated with antithyroid drugs. All receptors derive from a female donor with Graves disease. The CDR3 runs from the conserved cysteine through the conserved F or W. Each record gives: V gene, clone size, CDR3 protein. Rows give clone size only sometimes, using once, few, many, or a class for an expanded clone.

TRBV2,many,CASNGETQYF
TRBV28,-,CASSLSVFTEAFF
TRBV6-1,-,CASGELALTGELFF
TRBV15,many,CATSRDPQGRTGANVLTF
TRBV12-3/TRBV12-4,-,CASSTDWAGNTIYF
TRBV20-1,-,CSARLSSAGELFF
TRBV28,few,CASSRQGANEKLFF
TRBV12-3/TRBV12-4,once,CASSIYRGLNTEAFF
TRBV6-2/TRBV6-3,-,CASSYSPGGQNPLHF
TRBV28,many,CASSPGGTGWGYTF
TRBV6-1,-,CASSDIGYGEQYF
TRBV6-1,once,CASAVGPGNEQFF
TRBV5-1,few,CASSLGGERPQHF
TRBV5-1,once,CASSLESGGWTDTQYF
TRBV6-1,few,CASSRGQGSNQPQHF
TRBV6-2/TRBV6-3,-,CATRTGSGNTIYF
TRBV27,-,CASSSLAVLGGVGGNQPQHF
TRBV7-9,-,CASSSPVGILNTEAFF
TRBV7-6,few,CASSPTSGIGETQYF
TRBV28,few,CATTPLLPGEQYF
TRBV10-3,few,CAISERRSSYEQYF
TRBV20-1,-,CSARVALVYGYTF
TRBV20-1,-,CSARVPLGNQPQHF
TRBV29-1,few,CSARPGAEAFF
TRBV11-2,-,CASSLDRIWGQEHTGELFF
TRBV24-1,-,CANPGLAGSTGELFF
TRBV27,many,CASSPYRDRAEAFF
TRBV5-5,-,CASSLEGSRGTQYF
TRBV12-5,few,CASGWTQGTEAFF
TRBV5-1,few,CASSSPGLNTEAFF
TRBV10-3,few,CAIMGGPSGDPYEQYF
TRBV6-2/TRBV6-3,few,CASSYSVAGSYSYEQYF
TRBV7-9,-,CASSRAQLNTEAFF
TRBV6-5,-,CASSYGVVGAHQPQHF
TRBV12-3/TRBV12-4,many,CASSLIQGVRYF
TRBV25-1,once,CASSDHQGGINTGELFF
TRBV11-2,many,CASRMAGGRETQYF
TRBV27,few,CASSSKDGYYEQYF
TRBV25-1,-,CASSGSRGLRSPLHF
TRBV29-1,few,CSVIRPGYGYTF
TRBV6-5,-,CASSYAGEGDQPQHF
TRBV20-1,few,CSVTRGREHNEQFF
TRBV12-3/TRBV12-4,few,CASSLDGAGIAPLHF
TRBV24-1,few,CATSPGTGGVRAGELFF
TRBV25-1,-,CASSGDRPEQYF
TRBV6-9,-,CASSLFGPGANEKLFF
TRBV20-1,few,CSARATGAMNTEAFF
TRBV12-3/TRBV12-4,-,CASSLEGGLVEQYF
TRBV7-2,many,CASSNPGRYGYTF
TRBV12-3/TRBV12-4,many,CASSLRRTNTGELFF
TRBV11-2,few,CASSLVGQATYEQYF